Listed here are 26 T cell receptor beta chains from one sample, sequenced in a study of shared clonotypes between healthy human individuals. Here immunoSEQ multiplex PCR was the method, and the copy in TCRdb shows in-frame clones only, minus some. The table lists 600,000 to 750,000 clones, about two thirds of them singletons, with more than 1.5% in the top ten. The sample comprised memory CD4+ T cells sorted from blood. Described subset: CD45RA-negative fraction. The receptors derive from a woman in her 30s in good health.

V is TRBV2 and J is TRBJ2-7, with D hard to call. From germline, CDR1 is SNHLY and CDR2 FYNNEI. The CDR3 runs 11 residues. Trimming cost V 6 bases and J 5 bases, with 8 bases left between them. CDR3 residues: CASSNLDEQYF. For the CDR3, the DNA is TGTGCCAGCAGCAATCTCGACGAGCAGTACTTC.

This clone occurred many times. Other DNA sequences in this specimen translate into the identical CDR3. This rearrangement joins TRBV13 to TRBJ2-7; 9 bases map to TRBD1. V was pared by 5 bases and J by 7 bases, with 9 bases of the junction left unmatched. Germline V lookup: CDR1 PRHDT, CDR2 FYEKMQ (reference sequence). There are 14 residues in the CDR3. The CDR3 coding sequence is TGTGCCAGCAGCAGAAGACAGGGGGAGAGAGAGCAGTACTTC. Translating gives CASSRRQGEREQYF.

Details on this clone: The sample holds other DNA sequences that translate to the same CDR3. The CDR3 sequence is CASSQAGMNTEAFF. CDR3 coding DNA: TGTGCCAGCAGCCAAGCGGGCATGAACACTGAAGCTTTCTTT. The chain combines TRBV14 with TRBJ1-1, with D uncertain. V shed 1 base and J shed 0 bases, with 6 bases lying between them. The CDR3 totals 14 residues. The V gene's germline CDR1 is SGHDN and CDR2 FVKESK.

The chain carries TRBV5-1 and TRBJ2-7, with 11 nucleotides matching TRBD1. V shed 5 bases, J shed 4 bases, and the junction held 5 bases outside the gene matches. CDR1 SGHRS and CDR2 YFSETQ come from the germline V gene. The length of the CDR3 is 14 residues. The CDR3 DNA reads TGCGCCAGCAGTACCGGGACAGGGGGGTACGAGCAGTACTTC. Protein: CASSTGTGGYEQYF.

This clone was picked up many times. The rearrangement links TRBV7-7 to TRBJ2-3; 11 bases are shared with TRBD2. Germline CDR1 reads SSHAT; CDR2 reads FNYEAQ (reference sequence). V was clipped by 5 bases and J by 7 bases; unmatched bases: 8. This CDR3 has 15 residues. The CDR3 DNA follows: TGTGCCAGCAGCCCACTAGCGGGAGTGCAAAATACGCAGTATTTT. Translation gives CASSPLAGVQNTQYF.

The CDR3 protein is CASSLRGGYEQYF. The CDR3 DNA is TGTGCCAGCAGTCTGAGAGGGGGCTACGAGCAGTACTTC. The rearrangement uses TRBV25-1 and TRBJ2-5, with a possible D match to TRBD1 (6 bases). The J call is in doubt because the DNA end fits TRBJ2-7 better. Germline values: CDR1 MGHDK, CDR2 SYGVNS. CDR3 length equals 13 residues.

The V call is TRBV2, the J call TRBJ1-2; TRBD1 is a possible D gene (5 bases). From germline, CDR1 is SNHLY and CDR2 FYNNEI. The length of the CDR3 is 15 residues. The ends were cut back, 4 bases at V and 0 bases at J, with 12 bases in the middle. In DNA, the CDR3 is TGTGCCAGCAGTGTTGTGGTGGGGGCTAACTATGGCTACACCTTC. This translates into CASSVVVGANYGYTF.

J is TRBJ2-3 and V is TRBV5-6; 11 bases fit TRBD2. This CDR3 is built from 16 residues. The germline gives CDR1 SGHDT, CDR2 YYEEEE. The V and J ends lost 2 bases and 6 bases, in that order; junction bases with no gene match: 8. The CDR3 bases are TGTGCCAGCAGCTTCCGACTAGCGGGATTAGGGGATACGCAGTATTTT. Protein: CASSFRLAGLGDTQYF.

This chain connects TRBV2 to TRBJ2-4; possibly TRBD1 for D (6 bases). Trimming cost V 1 base and J 2 bases, with 9 bases left between them. This CDR3 comprises 15 residues. Germline V gene sequence: CDR1 SNHLY, CDR2 FYNNEI. The CDR3 DNA reads TGTGCCAGCAGTGAAGAGGGGGTATCCAAAAACATTCAGTACTTC. Translated: CASSEEGVSKNIQYF.

Concerning this clone: This sample also contains other DNA sequences that code for the same CDR3. The chain employs TRBV5-1 and TRBJ2-3; D remains ambiguous. Germline CDR1 SGHRS, CDR2 YFSETQ. Trimming cost V 4 bases and J 6 bases, with 9 bases left between them. This CDR3 has 12 residues. The CDR3 sequence: CASSLEVDTQYF. DNA of the CDR3: TGCGCCAGCAGCCTAGAGGTGGATACGCAGTATTTT.

The CDR3 DNA is TGTGCCAGCAGCCCGCCGTTGACATTGGAGACCCAGTACTTC. Translation gives CASSPPLTLETQYF. The chain carries TRBV7-2 and TRBJ2-5; D remains unclear. This CDR3 has 14 amino acids. V was shortened by 5 bases and J by 5 bases, with 15 bases between the two germline ends. The germline V gene has CDR1 SGHTA and CDR2 FQGNSA. Full variable domain (outside the CDR3, taken from reference TRBV7-2 and TRBJ2-5): GAGVSQSPSNKVTEKGKDVELRCDPISGHTALYWYRQSLGQGLEFLIYFQGNSAPDKSGLPSDRFSAERTGGSVSTLTIQRTQQEDSAVYLCASSPPLTLETQYFGPGTRLLVL.

V usage is TRBV28 and J usage is TRBJ2-7; possibly TRBD1 for D (6 bases). CDR1 is MDHEN, CDR2 SYDVKM, per germline. V dropped 4 bases and J dropped 2 bases, with 15 bases sitting between them. The CDR3 sequence is 15 residues long. The DNA of the CDR3 is TGTGCCAGCAGTTCTCCAGGGGACCGAACCTACGAGCAGTACTTC. As protein: CASSSPGDRTYEQYF.

The chain is built from TRBV9 and TRBJ2-5; a weak D match, TRBD2 (6 bases). The J call may be faulty, since TRBJ2-7 better matches the DNA end. CDR3 size: 16 residues. Germline V CDR1 and CDR2: SGDLS, YYNGEE. The CDR3 protein is CASSVGGNPKEGEQYF. CDR3 DNA: TGTGCCAGCAGCGTCGGGGGTAACCCGAAGGAGGGCGAGCAGTACTTC.

The gene calls are TRBV7-9 and TRBJ2-7, with 7 bases lining up with TRBD2. The CDR3 consists of 15 residues. Germline V CDR1 and CDR2: SEHNR, FQNEAQ (reference sequence). V lost 1 base to trimming and J lost 2 bases; unmatched junction nucleotides: 5. In nucleotides, the CDR3 is TGTGCCAGCAGCTTAGATGGAGCGGGACCCTACGAGCAGTACTTC. The encoded protein is CASSLDGAGPYEQYF.

The V gene is TRBV4-1, the J gene TRBJ1-2; 7 bases line up with TRBD1. This CDR3 has 16 residues. Trimming took 1 base from V and 4 from J; bases not matched to a gene: 9. In germline, CDR1 is MGHRA, CDR2 YSYEKL. The CDR3 region has the DNA TGCGCCAGCAGCCAAGGACAGGGAAGAATAATCTATGGCTACACCTTC. Amino acids: CASSQGQGRIIYGYTF.

V is TRBV6-5 and J is TRBJ2-4; weak D call: TRBD2 (6 bases). V was clipped by 6 bases and J by 3 bases, with 15 bases between them. Germline V gives CDR1 MNHEY, CDR2 SVGAGI. This CDR3 has 15 residues. CDR3 loop: CASSSVRGGKNIQYF. CDR3 DNA sequence: TGTGCCAGCAGCTCCGTCCGGGGAGGCAAAAACATTCAGTACTTC.

CDR3 region: CASSRDRVGELFF. In DNA form, the CDR3 reads TGTGCCAGCAGCAGAGACAGGGTTGGGGAGCTGTTTTTT. The J gene is TRBJ2-2, the V gene TRBV6-6, with 7 bases lining up with TRBD1. This CDR3 has 13 amino acids. V trimming: 6 bases; J trimming: 8 bases; junction bases outside the gene matches: 6. CDR1 is MNHNY and CDR2 is SVGAGI in the germline V gene (reference sequence).

There are a few counts of this clone. The CDR3 loop reads CASSQASGTYEQYF. In nucleotides, the CDR3 is TGTGCCAGCAGCCAAGCTAGCGGTACCTACGAGCAGTACTTC. The V call is TRBV4-2, the J call TRBJ2-7; TRBD2 matches at 7 bases. J lost 2 bases, V lost 1 base, and 2 bases had no gene match. CDR3 length: 14 amino acids. Looked up from germline, CDR1 is LGHNA and CDR2 is YNFKEQ.

The chain has TRBV7-8 and TRBJ2-7, with a weak D call TRBD2 (5 bases). Trimming pared 5 bases from V and 3 bases from J, leaving 8 bases between. Germline V gene sequence: CDR1 SGHVS, CDR2 FQNEAQ. The CDR3 spans 12 residues. CDR3 bases: TGTGCCAGCAGCGCCCGGGACTACGAGCAGTACTTC. Protein sequence: CASSARDYEQYF.

This clone was picked up one time. The chain combines TRBV5-4 with TRBJ2-2; 10 bases are a match to TRBD2. The J segment lost 4 bases and the V segment lost 0 bases, leaving 0 bases of the junction unmatched. The CDR3 contains 15 residues. Germline V gene sequence: CDR1 SGHNT, CDR2 YYREEE (reference sequence). CDR3 residues: CASSLGLAGTGELFF. The CDR3 DNA reads TGTGCCAGCAGCTTGGGACTAGCGGGCACCGGGGAGCTGTTTTTT. The whole variable domain, filled in from reference TRBV5-4 and TRBJ2-2, reads ETGVTQSPTHLIKTRGQQVTLRCSSQSGHNTVSWYQQALGQGPQFIFQYYREEENGRGNFPPRFSGLQFPNYSSELNVNALELDDSALYLCASSLGLAGTGELFFGEGSRLTVL.

The CDR3 nucleotides are TGTGCCAGCTCACCCATCAGCGGGAGGGGCACAGATACGCAGTATTTT. Its protein product is CASSPISGRGTDTQYF. The chain has TRBV18 and TRBJ2-3; 10 bases map to TRBD2. V trimming: 3 bases; J trimming: 1 base; junction bases outside the gene matches: 4. Germline V lookup: CDR1 KGHSH, CDR2 LQKENI. This CDR3 comprises 16 residues.

CDR3 protein: CASSTGDVTPQHF. CDR3 DNA sequence: TGTGCCAGCAGCACAGGGGACGTGACGCCCCAGCATTTT. The chain couples TRBV6-1 to TRBJ1-5; 7 bases line up with TRBD1. This CDR3 is 13 amino acids long. J was trimmed by 9 bases and V by 6 bases; bases with no gene match: 8. Germline CDR1 reads MNHNS; CDR2 reads SASEGT.

As regards this clone: One end of the junction is discordant with germline, which a read error may explain. V and J are TRBV4-1 and TRBJ2-2, with D perhaps TRBD2 (7 bases). CDR1 and CDR2 from the germline V gene are MGHRA and YSYEKL. The CDR3 length is 14 residues. The CDR3 DNA reads as TGCGCCAGCACCCAAGGGGGGGACACCGGGGAGCTGTTTTTT. Translating gives CASTQGGDTGELFF.

The CDR3 is CASSSTTGREQYF. CDR3 sequence (DNA): TGTGCCAGCAGTTCAACTACCGGGCGAGAGCAGTACTTC. The chain carries TRBV6-5 and TRBJ2-7; D unresolved. The CDR3 spans 13 residues. Germline CDR1 MNHEY, CDR2 SVGAGI. V dropped 4 bases and J dropped 7 bases, with 14 bases sitting between them.

On this clone itself: This sample also contains other DNA sequences that code for the same CDR3. This rearrangement joins TRBV27 to TRBJ2-5; D possibly corresponds to TRBD2 (5 bases). Trimming took 4 bases from V and 5 from J, leaving 8 bases between them. Germline V gene sequence: CDR1 MNHEY, CDR2 SMNVEV (reference sequence). The CDR3 has 12 amino acids. This chain's CDR3 is CASSSRRETQYF. The CDR3 DNA reads as TGTGCCAGCAGTTCTAGGAGGGAGACCCAGTACTTC.

As DNA, the CDR3 is TGTGCCAGCAGCCCCCCCGACACCAATCAGCCCCAGCATTTT. Protein sequence: CASSPPDTNQPQHF. The chain recombines TRBV7-9 with TRBJ1-5; D ambiguous. V was cut by 5 bases and J by 3 bases, with 11 bases left in between. In germline, CDR1 is SEHNR, CDR2 FQNEAQ (reference sequence). This CDR3 has 14 amino acids.